The clone carrying this T cell receptor (beta chain) occurred once. Its matching antigen is unknown. Germline V gene sequence: CDR1 LNHDA, CDR2 SQIVND (reference sequence). V shed 5 bases and J 1 base; nucleotides not matched to a gene: 7. CDR3 size: 15 residues. The entry originates in a study of cytomegalovirus exposure and HLA in healthy donors. The donors gave bone marrow, and they were healthy. Use of 60 Vbeta and 13 Jbeta primers characterized the PCR. Repertoires were generated with immunoSEQ multiplex PCR, while TCRdb's copy carries only in-frame clones and drops some. This table has 100,000 to 150,000 clones, about 81% appearing once. General study findings and limits: The authors considered a cluster of highly shared sequence variants likely to be a sequencing artifact. Fewer N-insertions (relative to the 666-donor mean) were reportedly seen in an Asian-associated ancestry cluster in a later analysis. An assumption of roughly uniform sequencing depth across donors underlay the presence/absence analyses.

Sequencing was performed on PBMCs. This TCR came from a woman aged 25 to 45 in good health and CMV-seronegative. This sequence joins TRBV19 and TRBJ1-1; 7 bases agree with TRBD1. The CDR3 sequence: CASSEQGLANTEAFF. The CDR3 DNA sequence: TGTGCCAGTAGTGAACAGGGGCTGGCGAACACTGAAGCTTTCTTT.